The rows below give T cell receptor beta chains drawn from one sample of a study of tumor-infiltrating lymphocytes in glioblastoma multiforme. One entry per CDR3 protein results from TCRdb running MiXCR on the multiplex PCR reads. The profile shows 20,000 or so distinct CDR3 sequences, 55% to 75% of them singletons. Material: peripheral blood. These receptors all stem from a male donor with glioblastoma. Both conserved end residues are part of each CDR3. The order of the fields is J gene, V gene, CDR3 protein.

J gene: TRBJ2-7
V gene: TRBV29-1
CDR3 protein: CSVGPGGGNEQYF

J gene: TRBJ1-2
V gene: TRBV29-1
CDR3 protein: CSVAGGDYGYTF

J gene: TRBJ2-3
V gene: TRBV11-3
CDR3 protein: CASSPGADRGLDTQYF

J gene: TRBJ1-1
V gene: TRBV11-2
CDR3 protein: CAGSAQPVQGGRAEAFF

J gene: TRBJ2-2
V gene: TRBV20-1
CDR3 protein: CSARYSGRAGELLF

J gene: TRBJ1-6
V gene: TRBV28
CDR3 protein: CASSSGDNYNSPLHF

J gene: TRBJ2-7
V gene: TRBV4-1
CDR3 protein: CASSQGDPRESYEQYF

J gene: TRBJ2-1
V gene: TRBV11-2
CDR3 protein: CASSFPEGGNEQFF

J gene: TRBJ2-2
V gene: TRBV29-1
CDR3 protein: CSVLGQDGVELFF

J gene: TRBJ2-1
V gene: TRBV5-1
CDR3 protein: CASRRAVGGRADEQFF

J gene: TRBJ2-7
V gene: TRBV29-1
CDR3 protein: CGVQILAWTSYEQYF

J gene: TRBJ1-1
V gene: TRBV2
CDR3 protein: CASKTERDTEAFF

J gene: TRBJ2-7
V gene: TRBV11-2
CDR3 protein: CASSRDRAYEQYF

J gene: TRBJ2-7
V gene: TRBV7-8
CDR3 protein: CATKAGGSSYEQYF

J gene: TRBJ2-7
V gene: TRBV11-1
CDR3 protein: CASSLRDTGPYEQYF

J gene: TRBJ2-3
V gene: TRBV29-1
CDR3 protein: CSGTGGGSDTQYF

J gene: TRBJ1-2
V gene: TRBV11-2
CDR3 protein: CASSLIVFGQGGGYTF

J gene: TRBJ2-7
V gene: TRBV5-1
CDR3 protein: CASSRTLNYGQYF

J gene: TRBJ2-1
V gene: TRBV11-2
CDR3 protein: CSSSLDRGNEQLF

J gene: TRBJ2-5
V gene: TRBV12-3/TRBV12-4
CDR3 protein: CASSSRTPRETQYF

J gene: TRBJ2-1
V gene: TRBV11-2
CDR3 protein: CASGFCYNEQFF

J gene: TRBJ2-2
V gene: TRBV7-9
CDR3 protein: CASSLAAGVELFF

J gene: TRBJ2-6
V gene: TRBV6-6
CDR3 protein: CASSYTSSGANVPTF

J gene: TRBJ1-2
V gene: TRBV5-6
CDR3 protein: CASSLVRAGYGYTF

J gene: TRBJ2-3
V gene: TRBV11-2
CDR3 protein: CASSRSGGISTDTQYF

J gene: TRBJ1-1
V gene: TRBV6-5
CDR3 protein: CVSSCGRERYYTEAFF

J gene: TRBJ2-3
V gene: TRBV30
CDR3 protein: CAWTEGTSGSSVDTQYF

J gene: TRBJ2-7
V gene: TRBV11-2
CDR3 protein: CVSSLEVGRAYEHYF

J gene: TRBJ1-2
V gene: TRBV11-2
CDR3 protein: CASSFGSGNDYNF

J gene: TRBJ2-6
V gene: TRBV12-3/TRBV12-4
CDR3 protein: CASTTGAGANVLTF

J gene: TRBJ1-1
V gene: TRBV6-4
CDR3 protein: CAPVSSPAGGLFENTEAFF

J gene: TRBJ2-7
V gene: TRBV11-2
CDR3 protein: CASFDPEQYF

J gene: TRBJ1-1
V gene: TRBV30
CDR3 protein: CAWNYPGRGTEAFF

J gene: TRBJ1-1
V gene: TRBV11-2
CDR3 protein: CASGQRGWDTEALF

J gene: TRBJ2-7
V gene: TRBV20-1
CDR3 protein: CSARDMAGYEQYF

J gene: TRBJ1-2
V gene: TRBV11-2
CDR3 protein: CASSTGTGGFGYTF

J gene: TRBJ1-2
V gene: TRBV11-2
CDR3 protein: CTSSLARGYGYAF

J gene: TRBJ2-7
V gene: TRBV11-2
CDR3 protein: CASSIGLGGSYEQYF

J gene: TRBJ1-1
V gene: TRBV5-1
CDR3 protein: CASAFGGGTEAFF

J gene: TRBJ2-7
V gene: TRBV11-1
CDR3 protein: CASTLDQGFEQYF

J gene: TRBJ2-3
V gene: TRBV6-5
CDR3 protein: CASSRQGRALAGARTDTQYF

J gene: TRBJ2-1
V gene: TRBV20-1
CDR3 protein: CSARTSGRYNEQFF

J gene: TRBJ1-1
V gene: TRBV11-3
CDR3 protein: CASSGVSSTEAFF

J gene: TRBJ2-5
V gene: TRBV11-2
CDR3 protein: CASSLEWVQETQYF

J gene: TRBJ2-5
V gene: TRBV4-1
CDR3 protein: CASSQEGGQGGTQCF

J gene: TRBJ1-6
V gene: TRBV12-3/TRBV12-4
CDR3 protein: CASSFGPSSPLHF

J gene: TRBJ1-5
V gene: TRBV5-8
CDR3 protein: CASSLKAQSNQPQHF

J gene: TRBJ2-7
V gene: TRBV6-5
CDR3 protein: CASRGQVYEQYF

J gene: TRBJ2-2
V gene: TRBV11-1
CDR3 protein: CASSLSTGPLGELFF

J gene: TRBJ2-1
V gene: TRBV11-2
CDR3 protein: CASSFHDRGYEQFF

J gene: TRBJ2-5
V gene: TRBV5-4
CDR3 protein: CASSLARASGTETQYF

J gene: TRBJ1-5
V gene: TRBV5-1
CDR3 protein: CASSLGQSNQPQHF

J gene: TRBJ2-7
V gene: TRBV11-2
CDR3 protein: CASSSGQGPTYEQYF

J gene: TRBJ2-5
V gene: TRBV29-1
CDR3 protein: CSVLSRGETQYF

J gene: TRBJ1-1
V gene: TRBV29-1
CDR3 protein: CSVGAQSMNTEAFF

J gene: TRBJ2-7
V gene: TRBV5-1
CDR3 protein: CASSLETGGFGQYF

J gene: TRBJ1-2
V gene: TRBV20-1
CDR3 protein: CSAPQVDYGYTF

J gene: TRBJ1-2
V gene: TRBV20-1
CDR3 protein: CSARDRSAFPNYGYTF

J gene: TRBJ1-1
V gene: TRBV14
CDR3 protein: CASSLQGDMTEAFF